These 16 T cell receptor beta chains originate from one sample sequenced in a study of post-analysis software for immune sequencing data. Researchers reported that TCR beta cDNA libraries carried unique molecular identifiers. TCRdb re-called the PCR reads through MiXCR, storing one row per CDR3 protein. Here the sample spans roughly 800,000 distinct CDR3 sequences, 53% being singletons. Findings of the study overall: There were roughly 5 TRBV segments more frequent in patients than controls, and TRBV5-6, TRBV5-1 and TRBV20-1 were among them.

These TCRs' antigens remain unknown. The sequenced material came from blood. The receptors originated from a girl aged 5-17 years with multiple sclerosis.

The chain combines TRBV11-2 with TRBJ2-5; TRBD2 might be the D (5 bases). CDR1 SGHAT and CDR2 FQNNGV come from the germline V gene. CDR3 size: 14 residues. Trimming stripped 4 bases from V and 5 bases from J, with 14 bases between. This CDR3 reads CASSSGLGMETQYF. In DNA form, the CDR3 reads TGTGCCAGCAGCTCCGGACTGGGAATGGAGACCCAGTACTTC.

V and J are TRBV6-4 and TRBJ2-3, with 7 nucleotides matching TRBD1. The CDR3 spans 15 residues. J lost 5 bases, V lost 2 bases, and 7 bases had no gene match. CDR1 is MRHNA, CDR2 SNTAGT, per germline. As DNA, the CDR3 is TGTGCCAGCAGTGACGGGCAGGGGGTTGGAGATACGCAGTATTTT. Translation: CASSDGQGVGDTQYF.

The table lists this clonotype with a few counts. The rearrangement joins TRBV28 to TRBJ1-2; TRBD1 aligns across 8 bases. CDR1 and CDR2 from the germline V gene are MDHEN and SYDVKM. The CDR3 spans 17 residues. Germline trimming cut 6 bases from V and 3 bases from J; bases unmatched to any gene: 15. CDR3 amino acids: CASSLPPSGGKDYGYTF. The CDR3 region has the DNA TGTGCCAGCAGCCTGCCCCCATCAGGGGGCAAGGACTATGGCTACACCTTC.

The gene calls are TRBV29-1 and TRBJ2-4, with D possibly TRBD1 on 5 matching bases. Germline V gives CDR1 SQVTM, CDR2 ANQGSEA. V dropped 7 bases and J dropped 2 bases, with 12 bases sitting between them. The CDR3 sequence is 13 residues long. CDR3 loop: CSAHGHTKNIQYF. The CDR3 DNA is TGCAGCGCACATGGACATACCAAAAACATTCAGTACTTC.

The chain combines TRBV25-1 with TRBJ1-2; D gene unclear. Trimming took 7 bases from V and 5 from J, leaving 11 bases between them. This CDR3 is built from 12 residues. Germline V gives CDR1 MGHDK, CDR2 SYGVNS. The CDR3 protein is CASTWVFYGYTF. The CDR3 nucleotides read TGTGCCAGCACTTGGGTCTTTTATGGCTACACCTTC.

The chain is built from TRBV5-6 and TRBJ2-7; TRBD1 matches 8 bases. The CDR3 is made up of 15 amino acids. J was trimmed by 3 bases and V by 3 bases; bases with no gene match: 8. Germline assignment: CDR1 SGHDT and CDR2 YYEEEE. Here the CDR3 DNA reads TGTGCCAGCAGCTGGACCAGGGGGCCTTACTACGAGCAGTACTTC. As protein: CASSWTRGPYYEQYF.

This clonotype was observed a few times. The gene calls are TRBV20-1 and TRBJ1-1; D possibly corresponds to TRBD1 (6 bases). CDR3 length equals 14 residues. The V gene lost 4 bases and the J gene lost 4 bases, with 16 bases spanning the gap. Germline lookup yields CDR1 DFQATT and CDR2 SNEGSKA (reference sequence). The CDR3 spells CSANHDTGRTEAFF. The CDR3 nucleotides read TGCAGTGCTAACCATGATACAGGGCGCACTGAAGCTTTCTTT.

The chain combines TRBV2 with TRBJ1-2; TRBD1 aligns across 9 bases. Germline CDR1 SNHLY, CDR2 FYNNEI. The CDR3 covers 18 residues. Unmatched junction bases numbered 14, after V lost 5 bases and J lost 1 base. CDR3 DNA sequence: TGTGCCAGCAGTCCCGGGACAGGGACCAAGACCTTTAACTATGGCTACACCTTC. Translating it yields CASSPGTGTKTFNYGYTF.

As concerns this clonotype: One end of the junction does not line up with germline, which may come from a read error. The chain is built from TRBV7-9 and TRBJ2-5; 7 nucleotides align to TRBD1. This CDR3 spans 15 amino acids. Germline lookup yields CDR1 SEHNR and CDR2 FQNEAQ (reference sequence). The CDR3 loop reads CASSRPGTDQETRYF. For the CDR3, the DNA is TGTGCCAGCAGCCGTCCAGGGACAGACCAAGAGACCCGGTACTTC. Combining the CDR3 with reference TRBV7-9 and TRBJ2-5 gives the whole variable domain DTGVSQNPRHKITKRGQNVTFRCDPISEHNRLYWYRQTLGQGPEFLTYFQNEAQLEKSRLLSDRFSAERPKGSFSTLEIQRTEQGDSAMYLCASSRPGTDQETRYFGPGTRLLVL.

J is TRBJ2-1 and V is TRBV25-1; TRBD2 aligns across 15 bases. J gave up 7 bases and V 1 base, and 8 bases lay outside the gene matches. The CDR3 covers 18 residues. Looked up from germline, CDR1 is MGHDK and CDR2 is SYGVNS. The CDR3 coding sequence is TGTGCCAGCAGTGAATCGGGGACTAGCGGGGGGAAGTGGAATGAGCAGTTCTTC. It encodes CASSESGTSGGKWNEQFF.

The genes are TRBV6-6 and TRBJ2-1; D might be TRBD2 (5 bases). With 2 bases removed from V and 7 bases from J, the gap between germline ends came to 12 bases. This CDR3 contains 14 residues. From germline, CDR1 is MNHNY and CDR2 SVGAGI (reference sequence). The CDR3: CASSYRGNGNEQFF. CDR3 nucleotide sequence: TGTGCCAGCAGTTACCGAGGGAACGGAAATGAGCAGTTCTTC.

This chain connects TRBV5-6 to TRBJ2-4; perhaps TRBD1 as D (6 bases). The J call may be wrong; the DNA end is better matched by TRBJ2-7. Germline CDR1 reads SGHDT; CDR2 reads YYEEEE. The CDR3 contains 15 residues. The CDR3 DNA follows: TGTGCCAGCAGCTTGGAAGGGACAATTTTCTACGAGCAGTACTTC. Its protein is CASSLEGTIFYEQYF.

The chain carries TRBV7-3 and TRBJ1-2; 8 bases align to TRBD1. This CDR3 region has 15 residues. The germline V gene encodes CDR1 SGHTA and CDR2 FQGTGA. Trimming took 0 bases from V and 5 from J; bases not matched to a gene: 5. The CDR3 region is CASSLTPDREYGYTF. For the CDR3, the DNA is TGTGCCAGCAGCTTAACCCCGGACAGGGAATATGGCTACACCTTC.

Notes on this clonotype: One junction end disagrees with the germline gene, perhaps due to a read error. The rearrangement links TRBV2 to TRBJ2-7; no clear D. CDR1 is SNHLY, CDR2 FYNNEI, per germline. There are 12 residues in the CDR3. Here the CDR3 reads CASKGQSYERYF. As DNA, the CDR3 is TGTGCCAGCAAGGGCCAGTCCTACGAGCGGTACTTC. Full variable domain (missing parts from reference TRBV2 and TRBJ2-7): EPEVTQTPSHQVTQMGQEVILRCVPISNHLYFYWYRQILGQKVEFLVSFYNNEISEKSEIFDDQFSVERPDGSNFTLKIRSTKLEDSAMYFCASKGQSYERYFGPGTRLTVT.

The chain is built from TRBV6-2 or TRBV6-3 and TRBJ2-5; D could derive from TRBD1 or TRBD2 (5 bases each). CDR1 MNHEY and CDR2 SVGEGT come from the germline V gene. CDR3 size: 16 residues. V was trimmed by 6 bases and J by 1 base, leaving 18 bases between them. The CDR3 reads CASRTLNGAFQETQYF. In DNA, the CDR3 is TGTGCCAGCAGAACCCTCAACGGGGCCTTCCAAGAGACCCAGTACTTC.

The table lists this clonotype with a few counts. The chain links TRBV7-2 to TRBJ2-3; perhaps TRBD2 as D (6 bases). Germline lookup yields CDR1 SGHTA and CDR2 FQGNSA. Between the trimmed V and J ends, which lost 2 bases and 2 bases, there was a span of 11 bases. CDR3 length equals 15 residues. The CDR3: CASSLRGLPTDTQYF. DNA for the CDR3: TGTGCCAGCAGCTTACGGGGACTTCCCACAGATACGCAGTATTTT.